This T cell receptor (beta chain) was identified in a study of T cells in Graves' hyperthyroidism and ophthalmopathy. The source material, RNA transcripts, was used to amplify TCR beta CDR3 regions. A first-round RT-PCR of the TCR CDR3 used the HTBI primer set. TCRdb passed the multiplex PCR reads through MiXCR, listing each CDR3 protein once. This table has roughly 250,000 distinct CDR3 sequences, 22% appearing once. Over 9 ml of fresh peripheral blood supplied the PBMCs. This CDR3 has 14 residues. Of note for this clonotype: An end of the junction does not agree with germline; a read error may underlie this.

The rearrangement links TRBV12-3 or TRBV12-4 to TRBJ2-1; D not resolved. The source material was blood. The clonotype comes from a man aged 30 to 39 with Graves' ophthalmopathy. DNA of the CDR3: TGTGTCAGCAGTCCCCTCGACCCCGCCAATGAGCAGTTCTTC. Translated, it gives CVSSPLDPANEQFF.